The rows below give T cell receptor beta chains drawn from one sample of a study of control samples from healthy donors and cancer patients. Profiled with immunoSEQ multiplex PCR; TCRdb holds only in-frame clones, not every one. The sample has around 82,000 clones; around 91% are singletons. Material for sequencing was blood. The origin of the receptors is a man in his forties or fifties in good health. CDR3s include the opening cysteine and the closing phenylalanine or tryptophan. A D gene is named only where the DNA matches it firmly. Rows may omit the clone size; those that give it use once, few, many or a size class.

TRBV15	TRBJ1-5	NA	NA	TGTGCCACCAGCAGATCCAGGGATCAGCCCCAGCATTTT	CATSRSRDQPQHF
TRBV6-5	TRBJ1-2	NA	NA	TGTGCCAGCAGTCGCCACAGGGACCTCGGCTACACCTTC	CASSRHRDLGYTF
TRBV7-2	TRBJ2-7	NA	TRBD2	TGTGCCAGCAGCCCGACTAGCTGGGCCTACGAGCAGTACTTC	CASSPTSWAYEQYF
TRBV30	TRBJ2-2	NA	NA	TGTGCCTGGAAGGACACCGGGGAGCTGTTTTTT	CAWKDTGELFF
TRBV7-8	TRBJ2-5	NA	NA	TGTGCCAGCAGCCGTTACGGAGGCGCGGGGGCCCTCCAAGAGACCCAGTACTTC	CASSRYGGAGALQETQYF
TRBV11-2	TRBJ2-7	NA	NA	TGTGCCAGCAGCAGACAGGTGGGCCCTTCCTACGAGCAGTACTTC	CASSRQVGPSYEQYF
TRBV3-1/TRBV3-2	TRBJ1-1	NA	NA	TGTGCCAGCAGCCAAGGCCCCAGCCCGAACACTGAAGCTTTCTTT	CASSQGPSPNTEAFF
TRBV7-2	TRBJ1-6	NA	NA	TGTGCCAGCAGCCCCCCTAATTCACCCCTCCACTTT	CASSPPNSPLHF
TRBV11-2	TRBJ1-5	NA	NA	TGTGCCAGCAGCTTAGCATACAGCGAAAATCAGCCCCAGCATTTT	CASSLAYSENQPQHF
TRBV5-1	TRBJ1-1	NA	NA	TGCGCCAGCAGGCCGATATTGGGGAACACTGAAGCTTTCTTT	CASRPILGNTEAFF
TRBV5-5	TRBJ1-6	NA	NA	TGTGCCAGCAGCTTGGCCAAAGTCGGCTATAATTCACCCCTCCACTTT	CASSLAKVGYNSPLHF
TRBV14	TRBJ2-5	NA	NA	TGTGCCAGCAGCTCCCGATACGGGGGGCCTATGGTAGGGGAGACCCAGTACTTC	CASSSRYGGPMVGETQYF
TRBV5-6	TRBJ1-3	NA	NA	TGTGCCAGCGGATACTGGGACCGTTTGAGCTCTGGAAACACCATATATTTT	CASGYWDRLSSGNTIYF
TRBV19	TRBJ2-2	once	NA	TGTGCCGGGGGGGGCCCCACCGGGGAGCTGTTTTTT	CAGGGPTGELFF
TRBV19	TRBJ1-1	once	NA	TGTGCCAGTAGTCTCACAGGGAGCACTGAAGCTTTCTTT	CASSLTGSTEAFF
TRBV5-4	TRBJ2-1	NA	NA	TGTGCCAGCAGCTTGGGTAGCATTACCTCCTACAATGAGCAGTTCTTC	CASSLGSITSYNEQFF
TRBV2	TRBJ2-3	NA	NA	TGTGCCAGCAGTGGAGAAGGACGACTCTCAGATACGCAGTATTTT	CASSGEGRLSDTQYF
TRBV5-5	TRBJ2-7	NA	TRBD1	TGTGCCAGCAGCTTGTGGCCAGGGGGCTACGAGCAGTACTTC	CASSLWPGGYEQYF
TRBV6-5	TRBJ1-2	once	TRBD1	TGTGCCAGCAGACCCGGGACAGGGGGCGGTGGCTACACCTTC	CASRPGTGGGGYTF
TRBV3-1/TRBV3-2	TRBJ2-2	NA	NA	TGTGCCAGCAGACCTAACACCGGGGAGCTGTTTTTT	CASRPNTGELFF
TRBV11-1	TRBJ1-6	once	TRBD1	TGTGCCAGCAGCAATGACCGACAGGGAACACCCCTCCACTTT	CASSNDRQGTPLHF
TRBV30	TRBJ1-5	NA	NA	TGTGCCTGGAAGATAACAGGTAGCAATCAGCCCCAGCATTTT	CAWKITGSNQPQHF
TRBV24-1	TRBJ2-3	NA	NA	TGTGCCACCAGTGATTTGTGGTCAGAACTGACCTCGGGTACGCAGTATTTT	CATSDLWSELTSGTQYF
TRBV29-1	TRBJ2-3	NA	TRBD2	TGCAGCGTCAGCGGGGGAATCACAGATACGCAGTATTTT	CSVSGGITDTQYF
TRBV7-6	TRBJ1-3	NA	NA	TGTGCCAGCAGTCACTCTCAGAGCTCTGGAAACACCATATATTTT	CASSHSQSSGNTIYF
TRBV3-1/TRBV3-2	TRBJ2-7	NA	NA	TGTGCCAGCAGCCAAGACAGAACATCCTACGAGCAGTACTTC	CASSQDRTSYEQYF
TRBV23-1	TRBJ1-4	NA	TRBD1	TGCGCCCTTCTTCCGCTAGTTCTGGGACAGGGAGGGGCTAATGAAAAACTGTTTTTT	CALLPLVLGQGGANEKLFF
TRBV2	TRBJ1-1	NA	TRBD1	TGTGCCAGCGGGGGACAGGCGAACACTGAAGCTTTCTTT	CASGGQANTEAFF
TRBV3-1/TRBV3-2	TRBJ1-3	NA	NA	TGTGCCAGCAGCCATGGCATCAGACCCCCTGGAAACACCATATATTTT	CASSHGIRPPGNTIYF
TRBV30	TRBJ1-5	NA	NA	TGTGCCTGGAGTGTCGGCGGGGGCCAGCCCCAGCATTTT	CAWSVGGGQPQHF
TRBV21-1	TRBJ1-5	few	NA	TGTGCCAGCAGCCCCCACCCCGCTCCCGGAGGGAGCAATCAGCCCCAGCATTTT	CASSPHPAPGGSNQPQHF
TRBV27	TRBJ2-7	NA	TRBD1	TGTGCCAGCAGCCCAGGACAGGGAGCCGAGCAGTACTTC	CASSPGQGAEQYF
TRBV7-2	TRBJ2-3	NA	TRBD2	TGTGCCAGCAGCTTAGCTAGCGGGGGCGCAGGGGATACGCAGTATTTT	CASSLASGGAGDTQYF
TRBV7-2	TRBJ2-5	NA	TRBD1	TGTGCCAGCAGCTCTGACAGGGGGACGACCCAGTACTTC	CASSSDRGTTQYF
TRBV3-1/TRBV3-2	TRBJ1-3	once	TRBD1	TGTGCCAGCGGCCATGGGACAGGGTTGAACGGAAACACCATATATTTT	CASGHGTGLNGNTIYF
TRBV5-4	TRBJ1-4	NA	TRBD1	TGTGCCAGCAGCTCCGGGACAGGGGATGAAAAACTGTTTTTT	CASSSGTGDEKLFF
TRBV6-5	TRBJ1-2	once	NA	TGTGCCAGCAGTTACTCGAGCGTAGGACCTTATGGCTACACCTTC	CASSYSSVGPYGYTF
TRBV15	TRBJ1-2	NA	TRBD1	TGTGCCACCAGCAGAGAGGACAGGGCAGATGGCTACACCTTC	CATSREDRADGYTF
TRBV19	TRBJ2-1	once	NA	TGTGCCAGTAGTATAGGGAGGGGGGAGACCCCCCGAGAAGTGGTGCGTAGAAATGAGCAGTTCTTC	CASSIGRGETPREVVRRNEQFF
TRBV5-5	TRBJ1-2	NA	NA	TGTGCCAGCAGCTTGAGTCCGGGAATCTATGGCTACACCTTC	CASSLSPGIYGYTF
TRBV7-2	TRBJ1-5	NA	NA	TGTGCCAGCAGCTTAACCTGGCAGAGCAATCAGCCCCAGCATTTT	CASSLTWQSNQPQHF
TRBV7-9	TRBJ2-2	NA	TRBD2	TGTGCCAGCAGCACCGGGACTAGCGCCCACAACACCGGGGAGCTGTTTTTT	CASSTGTSAHNTGELFF
TRBV11-2	TRBJ1-1	NA	NA	TGTGCCAGCAGCTTAAACGGAGGGATTATCGCTGAAGCTTTCTTT	CASSLNGGIIAEAFF
TRBV4-1	TRBJ1-2	NA	TRBD1	TGCGCCAGCAGCCCGCGGACAGGGGCTGGTGACTATGGCTACACCTTC	CASSPRTGAGDYGYTF
TRBV3-1/TRBV3-2	TRBJ2-5	NA	NA	TGTGCCAGCAGCCAAGATTGGGGTAGCGGACCCCAAGAGACCCAGTACTTC	CASSQDWGSGPQETQYF
TRBV6-5	TRBJ2-1	once	NA	TGTGCCAGCAGTTACTCATCGGCGGGAACTATCGGTGAGCAGTTCTTC	CASSYSSAGTIGEQFF
TRBV5-1	TRBJ2-5	NA	TRBD1	TGCGCCAGCAGCGACCACAGGGGCCAAGAGACCCAGTACTTC	CASSDHRGQETQYF
TRBV18	TRBJ2-7	NA	TRBD1	TGTGCCAGCTCACCCAGGACGGGACAGTCATACTCCTACGAGCAGTACTTC	CASSPRTGQSYSYEQYF
TRBV12-5	TRBJ1-2	NA	NA	TGTGCTAGTGGTTTCGGGGTGGGTGGCTACACCTTC	CASGFGVGGYTF
TRBV24-1	TRBJ2-1	NA	TRBD2	TGTGCCACCGCAAGCGGGGGAGGCTCCTACAATGAGCAGTTCTTC	CATASGGGSYNEQFF
TRBV19	TRBJ1-5	NA	TRBD1	TGTGCCAGTAGTACTACAGGGGACGGACGACAGCCCCAGCATTTT	CASSTTGDGRQPQHF
TRBV7-3	TRBJ1-2	NA	TRBD1	TGTGCCAGCAGCGTTACAGGGGGCAATGGCTACACCTTC	CASSVTGGNGYTF
TRBV27	TRBJ1-4	NA	NA	TGTGCCAGCAGCAGGAAACCAGGGCCAACTAATGAAAAACTGTTTTTT	CASSRKPGPTNEKLFF